Shown below are 25 T cell receptor beta chains from a single sample sequenced in a study of cytomegalovirus exposure and HLA in healthy donors. Clones were read by immunoSEQ multiplex PCR, and TCRdb kept only the in-frame ones, dropping some. The sample contains almost 200,000 clones, about 81% of which appear only once. Source material: PBMCs. These receptors were collected from a woman aged 25 to 45 in good health and CMV-seronegative.

This chain joins TRBV29-1 and TRBJ1-1; 7 bases are a match to TRBD1. The junction had 5 bases not matched to a gene; V was cut back by 7 bases and J by 0 bases. Germline CDR1 is SQVTM and CDR2 is ANQGSEA. The CDR3 has 13 amino acids. Here the CDR3 reads CSASGQMNTEAFF. The DNA of the CDR3 is TGCAGCGCTTCGGGACAGATGAACACTGAAGCTTTCTTT.

The CDR3 loop reads CASRPSAGGNYGYTF. In nucleotides, the CDR3 is TGCGCCAGCAGACCATCGGCGGGGGGAAACTATGGCTACACCTTC. The rearrangement uses TRBV5-1 and TRBJ1-2, with D perhaps matching TRBD1 (5 bases). The CDR3 spans 15 residues. The ends were cut back, 5 bases at V and 2 bases at J, with 16 bases in the middle. Germline values: CDR1 SGHRS, CDR2 YFSETQ.

CDR3 region: CASSTRTGSFNSPLHF. CDR3 DNA sequence: TGTGCCAGTAGTACTCGGACAGGGAGTTTCAATTCACCCCTCCACTTT. This sequence joins TRBV19 and TRBJ1-6, with 8 bases that match TRBD1. The CDR3 has 16 residues. The J segment lost 7 bases and the V segment lost 4 bases, leaving 9 bases of the junction unmatched. Per germline, CDR1 LNHDA and CDR2 SQIVND (reference sequence).

The genes are TRBV25-1 and TRBJ1-5, with a weak D call TRBD1 (5 bases). This CDR3 region has 14 residues. Per the germline V gene, CDR1 is MGHDK and CDR2 is SYGVNS. Trimming removed 5 bases from V and 3 bases from J, with 11 bases in between. CDR3 in amino acids: CASSSGGPNQPQHF. CDR3 DNA sequence: TGTGCCAGCAGTTCGGGGGGACCCAATCAGCCCCAGCATTTT.

The chain has TRBV11-2 and TRBJ2-7, with 9 bases aligning to TRBD2. This CDR3 is built from 15 residues. The germline gives CDR1 SGHAT, CDR2 FQNNGV. V shed 6 bases, J shed 3 bases, and the junction held 9 bases outside the gene matches. CDR3 region: CASRGTSMGVYEQYF. The CDR3 region has the DNA TGTGCCAGCAGAGGGACTAGCATGGGAGTCTACGAGCAGTACTTC.

The chain employs TRBV15 and TRBJ1-5; 7 bases fit TRBD1. The CDR3 is 16 residues long. Germline V CDR1 and CDR2: LNHNV, YYDKDF (reference sequence). Germline trimming cut 5 bases from V and 7 bases from J; bases unmatched to any gene: 14. In nucleotides, the CDR3 is TGTGCCACCAGCGGACGACAGGGCATCGGCAGGCAGCCCCAGCATTTT. This translates into CATSGRQGIGRQPQHF. Together with reference TRBV15 and TRBJ1-5, the CDR3 gives the full variable domain: DAMVIQNPRYQVTQFGKPVTLSCSQTLNHNVMYWYQQKSSQAPKLLFHYYDKDFNNEADTPDNFQSRRPNTSFCFLDIRSPGLGDTAMYLCATSGRQGIGRQPQHFGDGTRLSIL.

The genes are TRBV9 and TRBJ2-7; D uncertain. The CDR3 loop spans 14 amino acids. Trimming left V 0 bases short and J 0 bases short, with 7 bases between. Germline CDR1 SGDLS, CDR2 YYNGEE. CDR3 coding DNA: TGTGCCAGCAGCGTAGCCCAGCGCTCCTACGAGCAGTACTTC. It yields the protein CASSVAQRSYEQYF.

The chain joins TRBV6-6 to TRBJ1-2, with 7 bases aligning to TRBD1. V was pared by 5 bases and J by 2 bases, with 8 bases of the junction left unmatched. The CDR3 runs 15 residues. In germline, CDR1 is MNHNY, CDR2 SVGAGI (reference sequence). This CDR3 reads CASSDRVQFNYGYTF. Written as DNA, the CDR3 is TGTGCCAGCAGTGACAGGGTCCAATTCAACTATGGCTACACCTTC.

This clone was seen a single time. This chain uses TRBV5-1 with TRBJ2-2, with TRBD2 as a possible D gene (6 bases). CDR1 SGHRS and CDR2 YFSETQ come from the germline V gene. The CDR3 runs 15 residues. The V end lost 0 bases, the J end lost 5 bases, and 11 bases lay between the germline ends. The CDR3 region has the DNA TGCGCCAGCAGCTTGGCCAACGGGAGAACCGGGGAGCTGTTTTTT. Translating gives CASSLANGRTGELFF.

The chain uses TRBV7-6 and TRBJ2-1; possible D gene TRBD2, 5 bases. V was shortened by 5 bases and J by 15 bases, with 17 bases between the two germline ends. Germline-derived CDR1 and CDR2 are SGHVS and FNYEAQ. The CDR3 contains 12 residues. CDR3 DNA sequence: TGTGCCAGCAGCCAAGGGAGACTTAGCCTGTTCTTC. Its translation: CASSQGRLSLFF.

V and J are TRBV5-1 and TRBJ2-2; maybe TRBD2 (6 bases). V dropped 0 bases and J dropped 5 bases, with 11 bases sitting between them. The CDR3 length is 15 residues. CDR1 SGHRS and CDR2 YFSETQ come from the germline V gene. In nucleotides, the CDR3 is TGCGCCAGCAGCTTGGATGGCGGGGTAACCGGGGAGCTGTTTTTT. This translates into CASSLDGGVTGELFF.

The CDR3 DNA reads as TGTGCCAGCAGCTTGGCCCCGACAGGGGCACAGCCCCAGCATTTT. Translated, it gives CASSLAPTGAQPQHF. This chain connects TRBV5-6 to TRBJ1-5; 8 bases align to TRBD1. The germline V gene has CDR1 SGHDT and CDR2 YYEEEE. The CDR3 has 15 amino acids. With V trimmed by 0 bases and J by 7 bases, 6 bases remained unmatched.

The rearrangement joins TRBV5-1 to TRBJ2-2, with TRBD1 as a possible D gene (5 bases). V was shortened by 5 bases and J by 1 base, with 9 bases between the two germline ends. The CDR3 is 14 residues long. In germline, CDR1 is SGHRS, CDR2 YFSETQ. The CDR3 nucleotides are TGCGCCAGCAGAAACACAGGGAACACCGGGGAGCTGTTTTTT. This gives the protein CASRNTGNTGELFF.

This chain joins TRBV28 and TRBJ2-7, with D maybe TRBD2 (6 bases). The CDR3 covers 12 residues. Germline loops: CDR1 MDHEN, CDR2 SYDVKM. V was clipped by 5 bases and J by 9 bases, with 14 bases between them. Here the CDR3 reads CASSPLGGMQYF. As DNA, the CDR3 is TGTGCCAGCAGTCCCTTGGGCGGGATGCAGTACTTC.

This sequence joins TRBV27 and TRBJ1-3; a weak D match, TRBD1 (6 bases). Trimming took 4 bases from V and 4 from J, leaving 11 bases between them. The CDR3 spans 14 residues. From germline, CDR1 is MNHEY and CDR2 SMNVEV (reference sequence). The CDR3 coding sequence is TGTGCCAGCAGTTACAGGGCCTCCGGAAACACCATATATTTT. Protein: CASSYRASGNTIYF.

This clone was seen once. V gene TRBV5-6 combines with J gene TRBJ1-1, with D possibly being TRBD1 (6 bases). The length of the CDR3 is 14 residues. With 0 bases removed from V and 11 bases from J, the gap between germline ends came to 17 bases. The germline V gene has CDR1 SGHDT and CDR2 YYEEEE. The CDR3: CASSLAIQGLGAFF. CDR3 sequence (DNA): TGTGCCAGCAGCTTGGCCATACAGGGATTAGGGGCTTTCTTT.

V gene TRBV5-1 combines with J gene TRBJ2-6; D not certain. Per germline, CDR1 SGHRS and CDR2 YFSETQ. The CDR3 runs to 16 residues. V gave up 6 bases and J gave up 0 bases, with 13 bases separating them. The CDR3 protein is CASTTGTASGANVLTF. DNA for the CDR3: TGCGCCAGCACTACCGGAACAGCCTCTGGGGCCAACGTCCTGACTTTC.

This clone has just a few counts. The chain uses TRBV19 and TRBJ2-5; weak D call: TRBD2 (6 bases). The CDR3 covers 13 residues. Germline V gene data show CDR1 as LNHDA and CDR2 as SQIVND (reference sequence). V lost 10 bases to trimming and J lost 1 base, with 13 bases between them. The CDR3 sequence is CAMGREPQETQYF. The CDR3, as DNA: TGTGCCATGGGACGGGAGCCCCAAGAGACCCAGTACTTC.

This chain joins TRBV5-1 and TRBJ2-3; D is ambiguous. CDR1 is SGHRS, CDR2 YFSETQ, per germline. The CDR3 spans 14 residues. Deletions cut 2 bases from V and 0 bases from J, with 7 bases between. The CDR3 DNA reads TGCGCCAGCAGCTTAACAACAAGCACAGATACGCAGTATTTT. Residues: CASSLTTSTDTQYF.

J is TRBJ2-1 and V is TRBV7-9; 10 bases agree with TRBD2. The J segment lost 6 bases and the V segment lost 4 bases, leaving 9 bases of the junction unmatched. The CDR3 length is 16 residues. From germline, CDR1 is SEHNR and CDR2 FQNEAQ (reference sequence). In DNA, the CDR3 is TGTGCCAGCAGCTCCTTCAGCGGGGGGGCTGGCAATGAGCAGTTCTTC. Its translation: CASSSFSGGAGNEQFF.

The chain has TRBV9 and TRBJ2-7; 7 nucleotides align to TRBD1. The germline V gene encodes CDR1 SGDLS and CDR2 YYNGEE. V shed 4 bases, J shed 0 bases, and the junction held 4 bases outside the gene matches. This CDR3 comprises 14 residues. The DNA of the CDR3 is TGTGCCAGCAGCAGGACAGGTCGCTCCTACGAGCAGTACTTC. Its translation is CASSRTGRSYEQYF.

The V gene is TRBV28, the J gene TRBJ2-4; TRBD2 matches at 8 bases. V shed 1 base and J 6 bases; nucleotides not matched to a gene: 2. CDR1 is MDHEN, CDR2 SYDVKM, per germline. This CDR3 spans 14 amino acids. In DNA form, the CDR3 reads TGTGCCAGCAGTTTATTGGCGGGGGGAAACATTCAGTACTTC. Translated: CASSLLAGGNIQYF.

The rearrangement uses TRBV28 and TRBJ2-7; TRBD1 matches 11 bases. Germline trimming cut 5 bases from V and 7 bases from J; bases unmatched to any gene: 10. The germline gives CDR1 MDHEN, CDR2 SYDVKM. The CDR3 runs 15 residues. The CDR3 protein is CASSSGGTGGVEQYF. In nucleotides, the CDR3 is TGTGCCAGCAGTAGTGGAGGGACAGGGGGGGTTGAGCAGTACTTC.

The chain carries TRBV5-4 and TRBJ2-7, with TRBD2 matching 11 bases. The CDR3 totals 15 residues. With V trimmed by 0 bases and J by 4 bases, 3 bases remained unmatched. Per the germline V gene, CDR1 is SGHNT and CDR2 is YYREEE (reference sequence). The CDR3 here is CASSLGGLAAYEQYF. CDR3 DNA: TGTGCCAGCAGCTTGGGGGGACTAGCGGCATACGAGCAGTACTTC.

This clone came up a few times. The gene calls are TRBV11-2 and TRBJ1-6; D remains ambiguous. This CDR3 is built from 14 residues. CDR1 SGHAT and CDR2 FQNNGV come from the germline V gene. V gave up 5 bases and J gave up 10 bases, with 15 bases separating them. The CDR3 here is CASSRTSQSSPLHF. The CDR3 DNA reads TGTGCCAGCAGCCGTACCTCCCAAAGCTCACCCCTCCACTTT.